The present T cell receptor (beta chain) was sequenced within a study of T-cell memory formation after mild COVID-19. This clonotype was counted many times. Antigen unknown. This CDR3 region has 13 residues. Trimming took 0 bases from V and 5 from J, leaving 8 bases between them. Germline assignment: CDR1 SGDLS and CDR2 YYNGEE. TCRalpha and TCRbeta libraries used 5'RACE with constant-segment primers and UMIs. TCRdb re-called the 5' RACE reads with MiXCR, one entry per CDR3 protein. Seen here are about half a million distinct CDR3 sequences, 18% observed once, and the top ten hold approximately 13%. Whole-study findings and limits: Prior to infection, memory already included some responding clones, suggesting cross-reactive memory joined. A second wave expanding day 15 to 37 was CD4+-biased; contracting clones were balanced.

The clonotype was recovered from an adult woman who had mild COVID-19 (a few samples of this study predate the infection). Cell type and time point are not known. The chain links TRBV9 to TRBJ2-5, with D possibly TRBD1 on 5 matching bases. Specimen: PBMCs or a T cell subset sorted from them (not recorded which). The CDR3 reads CASSVAGRETQYF. CDR3 in DNA: TGTGCCAGCAGCGTAGCAGGGCGGGAGACCCAGTACTTC.